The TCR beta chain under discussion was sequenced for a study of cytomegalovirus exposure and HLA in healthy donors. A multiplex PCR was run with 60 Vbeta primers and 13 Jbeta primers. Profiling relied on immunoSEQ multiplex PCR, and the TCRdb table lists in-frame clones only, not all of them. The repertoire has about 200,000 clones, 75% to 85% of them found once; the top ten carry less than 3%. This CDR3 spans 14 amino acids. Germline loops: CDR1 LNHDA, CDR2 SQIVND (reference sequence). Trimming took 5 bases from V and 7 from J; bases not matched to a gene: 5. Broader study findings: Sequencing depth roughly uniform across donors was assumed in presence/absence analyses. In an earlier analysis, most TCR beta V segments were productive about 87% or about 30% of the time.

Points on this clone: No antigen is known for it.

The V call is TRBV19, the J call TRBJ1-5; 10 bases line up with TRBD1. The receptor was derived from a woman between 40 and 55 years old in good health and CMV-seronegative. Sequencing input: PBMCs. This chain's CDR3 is CASSPGQGNQPQHF. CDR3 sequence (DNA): TGTGCCAGTAGTCCGGGACAGGGGAACCAGCCCCAGCATTTT. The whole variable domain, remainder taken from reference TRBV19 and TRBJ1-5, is DGGITQSPKYLFRKEGQNVTLSCEQNLNHDAMYWYRQDPGQGLRLIYYSQIVNDFQKGDIAEGYSVSREKKESFPLTVTSAQKNPTAFYLCASSPGQGNQPQHFGDGTRLSIL.